Sequencing of this TCR beta chain was carried out in a study of CD8 T cells in cerebrospinal fluid in Alzheimer's disease. Study-wide findings and caveats: Finding EBV-specific TCRs in cerebrospinal fluid does not show EBV causes Alzheimer's disease. Compared with controls, mild cognitive impairment or Alzheimer's disease patients showed higher maximum CSF clone percentages.

Profiling of CSF cells used 10X single-cell V(D)J plus 5' expression. TCRdb reworked the 10x single-cell sequencing reads into one entry per CDR3 protein, no DNA. The sample holds approximately 1,500 distinct CDR3 sequences. Germline CDR1 and CDR2: SGHRS and YFSETQ. The length of the CDR3 is 15 residues. Considering frequency, this clonotype is medium-sized. The target antigen is unknown. The chain employs TRBV5-1 and TRBJ2-3; TCRdb's D call, TRBD1, is unchecked because there is no DNA. Sequencing was done on a sample of cerebrospinal fluid. The receptor comes from a human donor in good health. The CDR3 loop reads CASSPPRDSTDTQYF. The whole variable domain, remainder taken from reference TRBV5-1 and TRBJ2-3, is KAGVTQTPRYLIKTRGQQVTLSCSPISGHRSVSWYQQTPGQGLQFLFEYFSETQRNKGNFPGRFSGRQFSNSRSEMNVSTLELGDSALYLCASSPPRDSTDTQYFGPGTRLTVL.